The rows below give T cell receptor beta chains drawn from one sample of a study of shared clonotypes between healthy human individuals. Measured with immunoSEQ multiplex PCR; TCRdb has only the in-frame clones, and not every one. This table holds about 1.4 million clones, roughly 97% found once. Sequenced sample: naive CD4+ T cells sorted from blood. These receptors were collected from a man under 40 in good health. Both conserved end residues are part of each CDR3. D genes are given only for firm matches. Only some rows state a clone size, as once, few, many or a class for expanded clones.

size	length	V	D	J	DNA	CDR3
NA	14	TRBV10-1	NA	TRBJ1-1	TGCGCCAGCAGTGCCCCGGGAGAGAACACTGAAGCTTTCTTT	CASSAPGENTEAFF
NA	13	TRBV6-1	NA	TRBJ1-1	TGTGCCAGCAGTGTAAGTATGAACACTGAAGCTTTCTTT	CASSVSMNTEAFF
NA	14	TRBV9	NA	TRBJ2-2	TGTGCCAGCAGCGTCTCTATGAACACCGGGGAGCTGTTTTTT	CASSVSMNTGELFF
NA	15	TRBV21-1	NA	TRBJ2-5	TGTGCCAGCAGCCACCCTCCCTATCACCAAGAGACCCAGTACTTC	CASSHPPYHQETQYF
NA	16	TRBV10-3	NA	TRBJ1-3	TGTGCCATCAGAGAAAGGTTTGCAAACTCTGGAAACACCATATATTTT	CAIRERFANSGNTIYF
NA	14	TRBV29-1	NA	TRBJ2-3	TGCAGCGTTGGGGTACTGTTGAACACAGATACGCAGTATTTT	CSVGVLLNTDTQYF
few	13	TRBV25-1	NA	TRBJ1-1	TGTGCCAGCAGTGAATTGCTGAACACTGAAGCTTTCTTT	CASSELLNTEAFF
NA	15	TRBV28	NA	TRBJ2-1	TGTGCCAGCAGTCCACATAGGGGAGGCTACAATGAGCAGTTCTTC	CASSPHRGGYNEQFF
NA	18	TRBV10-1	TRBD1	TRBJ1-5	TGCGCCAGCAGTGGGGTCCACGGGACAGGGGCCGTCGATCAGCCCCAGCATTTT	CASSGVHGTGAVDQPQHF
once	12	TRBV29-1	NA	TRBJ2-5	TGCAGCGCTTGGGGGCGAGGGGAGACCCAGTACTTC	CSAWGRGETQYF
NA	17	TRBV5-1	NA	TRBJ2-2	TGCGCCAGCAGCTTGGTTTCCGGGGCCCAGGACACCGGGGAGCTGTTTTTT	CASSLVSGAQDTGELFF
NA	15	TRBV21-1	NA	TRBJ2-7	TGTGCCAGCAGCGGAACCGGGCCCACACTTTATCGGCAGTACTTC	CASSGTGPTLYRQYF
NA	15	TRBV10-3	NA	TRBJ2-2	TGTGCCATCAGTGAGTTTGAGGATCAGTCCGGGGAGCTGTTTTTT	CAISEFEDQSGELFF
NA	11	TRBV10-3	NA	TRBJ2-3	TGTGCCATCAGTGACGCTGATACGCAGTATTTT	CAISDADTQYF
NA	11	TRBV10-3	NA	TRBJ2-1	TGTGCCATCACTGGGGGCAATGAGCAGTTCTTC	CAITGGNEQFF
NA	12	TRBV18	NA	TRBJ2-7	TGTGCCAGCTCACCGTCGTTACGCGAGCAGTACTTC	CASSPSLREQYF
NA	12	TRBV12-5	NA	TRBJ1-1	TGTGCTAGTGGTTTGGATAACACTGAAGCTTTCTTT	CASGLDNTEAFF
once	13	TRBV19	TRBD1	TRBJ1-1	TGTGCCAGTAGTACCGGACAGGGTGGTGAAGCTTTCTTT	CASSTGQGGEAFF
NA	15	TRBV7-2	TRBD1	TRBJ2-5	TGTGCCAGCAGCTTAAGGGGGCAGAACCAAGAGACCCAGTACTTC	CASSLRGQNQETQYF
NA	16	TRBV5-5	TRBD2	TRBJ2-3	TGTGCCAGCAGGGATTACGGGGGGACCAGCACAGATACGCAGTATTTT	CASRDYGGTSTDTQYF
NA	13	TRBV5-6	NA	TRBJ1-1	TGTGCCAGCAGCTTTGCGGGGAGAACTGAAGCTTTCTTT	CASSFAGRTEAFF
NA	13	TRBV5-5	NA	TRBJ2-1	TGTGCCAGCAGCTTTAATCCCCACAATGAGCAGTTCTTC	CASSFNPHNEQFF
NA	17	TRBV5-1	TRBD2	TRBJ2-5	TGCGCCAGCAGCTCCGGACTAGCGGGAGGACCACAAGAGACCCAGTACTTC	CASSSGLAGGPQETQYF
once	16	TRBV5-5	TRBD2	TRBJ2-1	TGTGCCAGCAGCCTGGGACTAGCGGGAGAATACAATGAGCAGTTCTTC	CASSLGLAGEYNEQFF
NA	14	TRBV2	NA	TRBJ1-2	TGTGCCAGCACCCGGGACGGGAGTAACTATGGCTACACCTTC	CASTRDGSNYGYTF
once	16	TRBV28	TRBD2	TRBJ2-1	TGTGCCAGCAGGCGGACCGGGACTAGCGGGAGTAATGAGCAGTTCTTC	CASRRTGTSGSNEQFF
NA	15	TRBV5-1	TRBD2	TRBJ2-7	TGCGCCAGCAGCCTGGGACTAGCGGGGTCCTACGAGCAGTACTTC	CASSLGLAGSYEQYF
NA	15	TRBV6-1	TRBD1	TRBJ1-1	TGTGCCAGCAGTGAACCCAAACAGGGGCGCACTGAAGCTTTCTTT	CASSEPKQGRTEAFF
once	14	TRBV2	NA	TRBJ1-1	TGTGCCAGCAGCTTGAGAGGCCCGAACACTGAAGCTTTCTTT	CASSLRGPNTEAFF
NA	15	TRBV9	NA	TRBJ2-3	TGTGCCAGCAGCGTAGGCGGGGCTCGCACAGATACGCAGTATTTT	CASSVGGARTDTQYF
NA	14	TRBV14	NA	TRBJ2-3	TGTGCCAGCAGCCAATCGACCCTGGGAGATACGCAGTATTTT	CASSQSTLGDTQYF
NA	16	TRBV5-6	NA	TRBJ1-2	TGTGCCAGCAGCTCCTATTCGGCGAGGGCAAACTATGGCTACACCTTC	CASSSYSARANYGYTF
NA	14	TRBV10-3	NA	TRBJ2-1	TGTGCCACGTCAGTTGGGGGCCCGTACAATGAGCAGTTCTTC	CATSVGGPYNEQFF
NA	16	TRBV19	TRBD2	TRBJ2-1	TGTGCCAGTAGTAAATGGACTAGCGGGATGAACAATGAGCAGTTCTTC	CASSKWTSGMNNEQFF
NA	15	TRBV9	NA	TRBJ1-5	TGTGCCAGCAGCGTAGGAAACGCAGCGGGACAGCCCCAGCATTTT	CASSVGNAAGQPQHF
NA	19	TRBV7-7	TRBD1	TRBJ2-2	TGTGCCAGCAGCTTAGCCCCGGGACAGGGGAAATGGTTATCCGGGGAGCTGTTTTTT	CASSLAPGQGKWLSGELFF
NA	14	TRBV7-8	NA	TRBJ2-7	TGTGCCAGCAGCTCCAGGACCGGTTCCTACGAGCAGTACTTC	CASSSRTGSYEQYF
NA	14	TRBV7-6	NA	TRBJ1-1	TGTGCCAGCAGCCCGAGAGAAGGAAACACTGAAGCTTTCTTT	CASSPREGNTEAFF
NA	16	TRBV7-2	NA	TRBJ2-5	TGTGCCAGCACCTTAGGAGGACGGACCTACGAAGAGACCCAGTACTTC	CASTLGGRTYEETQYF
NA	14	TRBV19	NA	TRBJ2-6	TGTGCCAGTACCGAGGGCGCTGGGGCCAACGTCCTGACTTTC	CASTEGAGANVLTF
once	15	TRBV27	NA	TRBJ1-1	TGTGCCAGCAGTTTATTGACGGGCGAGAACACTGAAGCTTTCTTT	CASSLLTGENTEAFF
NA	15	TRBV7-9	NA	TRBJ1-5	TGTGCCAGCAGCCGGGGGGAGGTTAGCAATCAGCCCCAGCATTTT	CASSRGEVSNQPQHF
NA	14	TRBV7-9	NA	TRBJ1-2	TGTGCCAGCAGCCCGAATCCAGGGTATTATGGCTACACCTTC	CASSPNPGYYGYTF
NA	14	TRBV5-1	NA	TRBJ2-2	TGCGCCAGCAGCTTGGCCAGTAACACCGGGGAGCTGTTTTTT	CASSLASNTGELFF
NA	14	TRBV15	NA	TRBJ2-3	TGTGCCACCAGCAGAGATTCCGGCACAGATACGCAGTATTTT	CATSRDSGTDTQYF